A single sample gave rise to the 20 T cell receptor beta chains below, sequenced in a study of blood T cell repertoires in COVID-19. The table came from immunoSEQ multiplex PCR; TCRdb's copy has only in-frame clones and leaves some out. The repertoire has 110,000 to 150,000 clones, 84% of them found once; the top ten carry approximately 9%. The sequenced sample was peripheral blood. Receptors were obtained from a woman at least 80 years old in a cohort sampled during active or convalescent COVID-19.

The chain carries TRBV14 and TRBJ2-2, with TRBD1 matching over 8 bases. This CDR3 has 16 residues. The J segment lost 2 bases and the V segment lost 2 bases, leaving 4 bases of the junction unmatched. Per the germline V gene, CDR1 is SGHDN and CDR2 is FVKESK. CDR3 sequence (DNA): TGTGCCAGCAGCCAATGGACAGGGATAAACACCGGGGAGCTGTTTTTT. This sequence encodes CASSQWTGINTGELFF.

This chain connects TRBV7-2 to TRBJ2-3, with D unresolved. The germline V and J ends were trimmed by 1 base and 5 bases, with 7 bases remaining between them. Germline V gene data show CDR1 as SGHTA and CDR2 as FQGNSA. The CDR3 has 13 residues. Here the CDR3 reads CASSLETGDTQYF. The CDR3 DNA reads as TGTGCCAGCAGCTTAGAGACGGGAGATACGCAGTATTTT.

This clone was detected only once. The J gene is TRBJ2-2, the V gene TRBV28, with TRBD2 matching over 8 bases. The CDR3 is 14 amino acids. With V trimmed by 7 bases and J by 5 bases, 6 bases remained unmatched. Per the germline V gene, CDR1 is MDHEN and CDR2 is SYDVKM. CDR3 in DNA: TGTGCCAGCACCAGCGGGGGTGGAACCGGGGAGCTGTTTTTT. It codes for CASTSGGGTGELFF.

This chain links TRBV7-2 with TRBJ1-3; possibly TRBD1 for D (5 bases). The CDR3 length is 14 residues. Germline V gene sequence: CDR1 SGHTA, CDR2 FQGNSA. V lost 1 base to trimming and J lost 4 bases, with 8 bases between them. CDR3 nucleotides: TGTGCCAGCAGCTTAGTAGGGGCAGGAAACACCATATATTTT. As protein: CASSLVGAGNTIYF. Filled out from reference TRBV7-2 and TRBJ1-3, the complete variable domain reads GAGVSQSPSNKVTEKGKDVELRCDPISGHTALYWYRQSLGQGLEFLIYFQGNSAPDKSGLPSDRFSAERTGGSVSTLTIQRTQQEDSAVYLCASSLVGAGNTIYFGEGSWLTVV.

The genes are TRBV6-5 and TRBJ1-1, with D possibly being TRBD1 (5 bases). Germline V lookup: CDR1 MNHEY, CDR2 SVGAGI. This CDR3 is built from 16 residues. V dropped 4 bases and J dropped 0 bases, with 15 bases sitting between them. CDR3 DNA sequence: TGTGCCAGCAGTTCCCCCGGGGGAGCTATGAACACTGAAGCTTTCTTT. Amino acid sequence: CASSSPGGAMNTEAFF.

Notes on this clone: The germline gene is not matched at one end of the junction; a read error may be the cause. The chain uses TRBV18 and TRBJ1-2; a possible D gene is TRBD1 (6 bases). CDR1 and CDR2 (germline): KGHSH, LQKENI. This CDR3 comprises 15 residues. The CDR3 reads CASSPRQGLMDGYTF. CDR3 nucleotides: TGTGCCAGCTCGCCACGGCAGGGGCTTATGGATGGCTACACCTTC.

The chain employs TRBV6-5 and TRBJ1-2, with TRBD1 identical over 8 bases. The CDR3 runs to 14 residues. V trimming: 5 bases; J trimming: 5 bases; junction bases outside the gene matches: 7. The germline V gene encodes CDR1 MNHEY and CDR2 SVGAGI. CDR3 bases: TGTGCCAGCAGTCGGACAGGGAGTTATTATGGCTACACCTTC. It translates to CASSRTGSYYGYTF.

The chain has TRBV12-5 and TRBJ1-4, with 7 bases fitting TRBD1. The V gene end was trimmed by 6 bases and the J gene end by 6 bases; junction bases not matched to a gene: 4. Germline CDR1 reads LGHNT; CDR2 reads FRNRAP. CDR3 length: 13 amino acids. In DNA, the CDR3 is TGTGCTAGTGGACAGGGGCGGTATGAAAAACTGTTTTTT. It codes for CASGQGRYEKLFF. Based on the CDR3 plus reference TRBV12-5 and TRBJ1-4, the full variable domain is DARVTQTPRHKVTEMGQEVTMRCQPILGHNTVFWYRQTMMQGLELLAYFRNRAPLDDSGMPKDRFSAEMPDATLATLKIQPSEPRDSAVYFCASGQGRYEKLFFGSGTQLSVL.

The rearrangement joins TRBV18 to TRBJ2-7, with TRBD1 identical over 9 bases. The germline CDR1 and CDR2 sequences are KGHSH and LQKENI. V lost 2 bases to trimming and J lost 6 bases; unmatched junction nucleotides: 5. The length of the CDR3 is 14 residues. The DNA for the CDR3 is TGTGCCAGCTCACCATCCCTACAGGGGGCCGAGCAGTACGTC. It codes for CASSPSLQGAEQYV.

The J gene is TRBJ1-5, the V gene TRBV2; 7 nucleotides align to TRBD1. CDR3 length: 13 residues. Germline CDR1 reads SNHLY; CDR2 reads FYNNEI. V dropped 6 bases and J dropped 7; count of bases not matched to a gene: 6. The CDR3, as DNA: TGTGCCAGCAGCCACGACAGGGTCCAGCCCCAGCATTTT. This translates into CASSHDRVQPQHF.

The chain recombines TRBV5-1 with TRBJ1-3; D not resolved. Trimming took 0 bases from V and 1 from J, leaving 5 bases between them. The CDR3 totals 14 residues. CDR1 and CDR2 from the germline V gene are SGHRS and YFSETQ. CDR3 protein: CASSLGQSGNTIYF. The CDR3 DNA is TGCGCCAGCAGCTTGGGTCAGTCTGGAAACACCATATATTTT.

This clone has only a few counts. Other DNA sequences in the sample encode the same CDR3. This sequence joins TRBV6-5 and TRBJ2-2, with D possibly matching TRBD2 (6 bases). V shed 7 bases and J shed 4 bases, with 16 bases lying between them. Germline V gene sequence: CDR1 MNHEY, CDR2 SVGAGI. The CDR3 consists of 15 residues. The CDR3 sequence: CASTRLEVATGELFF. The DNA of the CDR3 is TGTGCCAGCACCAGACTAGAGGTTGCCACCGGGGAGCTGTTTTTT.

V is TRBV7-9 and J is TRBJ2-3; TRBD2 agrees at 8 bases. The CDR3 is made up of 16 amino acids. V was pared by 4 bases and J by 4 bases, with 10 bases of the junction left unmatched. Germline V gene sequence: CDR1 SEHNR, CDR2 FQNEAQ (reference sequence). This CDR3 reads CASSYRTGGSADTQYF. The CDR3 coding sequence is TGTGCCAGCAGCTACCGAACGGGAGGGTCGGCAGATACGCAGTATTTT. Based on the CDR3 plus reference TRBV7-9 and TRBJ2-3, the full variable domain is DTGVSQNPRHKITKRGQNVTFRCDPISEHNRLYWYRQTLGQGPEFLTYFQNEAQLEKSRLLSDRFSAERPKGSFSTLEIQRTEQGDSAMYLCASSYRTGGSADTQYFGPGTRLTVL.

This clone was counted once. J is TRBJ1-4 and V is TRBV7-6; 9 nucleotides agree with TRBD1. This CDR3 has 16 residues. The V segment lost 5 bases and the J segment 5 bases; nucleotides outside the gene matches: 9. The germline CDR1 and CDR2 sequences are SGHVS and FNYEAQ. CDR3 protein: CASSRNSGTGNEKLFF. The CDR3 DNA sequence: TGTGCCAGCAGCCGCAACTCCGGGACAGGGAATGAAAAACTGTTTTTT.

This rearrangement joins TRBV11-2 to TRBJ1-2; 7 bases align to TRBD1. Germline values: CDR1 SGHAT, CDR2 FQNNGV. The CDR3 runs 12 residues. Trimming took 0 bases from V and 13 from J; bases not matched to a gene: 5. The CDR3 spells CASSLDVRGSTF. The CDR3, as DNA: TGTGCCAGCAGCTTAGACGTCAGGGGGTCCACCTTC.

This clone was counted only a few times. This chain connects TRBV6-2 or TRBV6-3 to TRBJ2-7; possible D gene TRBD2, 7 bases. The CDR3 sequence is 15 residues long. CDR1 is MNHEY and CDR2 is SVGEGT in the germline V gene. V was pared by 4 bases and J by 2 bases, with 15 bases between. The CDR3 DNA reads TGTGCCAGCAGTTCCCCAGGGGCGGGGGCCTACGAGCAGTACTTC. This translates into CASSSPGAGAYEQYF.

The V call is TRBV5-1, the J call TRBJ2-3; 7 positions agree with TRBD2. The CDR3 covers 16 residues. The V gene's germline CDR1 is SGHRS and CDR2 YFSETQ. V dropped 0 bases and J dropped 2; count of bases not matched to a gene: 6. The CDR3: CASSLERGVTTDTQYF. The CDR3 region has the DNA TGCGCCAGCAGCTTGGAACGGGGGGTAACCACAGATACGCAGTATTTT.

This chain joins TRBV27 and TRBJ2-1; 8 bases line up with TRBD2. V lost 11 bases, J lost 10 bases, and 19 bases stayed unmatched. The CDR3 is made up of 15 amino acids. Germline lookup yields CDR1 MNHEY and CDR2 SMNVEV (reference sequence). CDR3 loop: CASSGGLGRSGEQFF. CDR3 sequence (DNA): TGTGCCTCCTCCGGGGGACTAGGACGATCAGGCGAGCAGTTCTTC.

The chain carries TRBV6-5 and TRBJ1-6; D not resolved. Trimming removed 6 bases at V and 8 bases at J, with 17 bases between. The CDR3 consists of 15 residues. From germline, CDR1 is MNHEY and CDR2 SVGAGI. CDR3 sequence (DNA): TGTGCCAGCAGCCTTCGACCCCCCCGGGATTCACCCCTCCACTTT. Translating gives CASSLRPPRDSPLHF.

J is TRBJ2-1 and V is TRBV11-3, with 7 bases fitting TRBD1. In germline, CDR1 is SGHNT, CDR2 YENEEA. This CDR3 is built from 12 residues. V trimming: 6 bases; J trimming: 10 bases; junction bases outside the gene matches: 6. The CDR3 protein is CASRGGMGEQFF. The CDR3, as DNA: TGTGCCAGCAGAGGGGGCATGGGCGAGCAGTTCTTC.